The entry below describes one TCR beta chain. Original processing notes: Amplification of reference gene primers provided the estimated nucleated cell counts. TCRdb's table, derived via immunoSEQ multiplex PCR, lists solely in-frame clones and lacks some. The DNA was the basis for D and trimming; V, J and clone size are from that table. The sample holds about 320,000 clones, 90% seen once. Participants came from 20 to 25 US areas, aged about 18 to 89 years. This record comes from a study of blood T cell repertoires in COVID-19. In the study overall: Whether acute or convalescent, the COVID-19 samples came from the United States, Italy and Spain. T cells, B-cell-depleted T cells, or PBMCs supplied cDNA or gDNA.

The CDR3 is 13 residues long. V gave up 5 bases and J gave up 3 bases, with 11 bases separating them. Germline CDR1 is LNHDA and CDR2 is SQIVND (reference sequence). The receptor's source is a woman in her twenties or thirties who had been exposed to COVID-19. Sequenced: PBMCs or T cells enriched from blood (not recorded which). The V gene is TRBV19, the J gene TRBJ2-7, with unresolved D. CDR3 in DNA: TGTGCCAGTAGTCCGACGGAGTTCTACGAGCAGTACTTC. This sequence encodes CASSPTEFYEQYF. Variable domain in full (rest from reference TRBV19 and TRBJ2-7): DGGITQSPKYLFRKEGQNVTLSCEQNLNHDAMYWYRQDPGQGLRLIYYSQIVNDFQKGDIAEGYSVSREKKESFPLTVTSAQKNPTAFYLCASSPTEFYEQYFGPGTRLTVT.